Below, 28 T cell receptor beta chains from the same sample are listed, as sequenced in a study of T-cell reconstitution after alpha-beta-depleted transplantation in children. Construction of the TCRbeta library involved unique molecular identifiers. Via MiXCR, TCRdb re-called the PCR reads, giving one row per CDR3 protein. The sample holds about 580,000 distinct CDR3 sequences, roughly 24% seen once. Here the sequenced sample was PBMCs, mostly from graft donor cells, taken 360 days after TCRalphabeta/CD19-depleted stem cell transplant. These receptors originate from a boy in the first two years of life who had a stem cell transplant for acute myeloid leukemia, so the T cells may come from the graft donor.

The genes are TRBV15 and TRBJ2-2; 10 positions match TRBD2. Germline lookup yields CDR1 LNHNV and CDR2 YYDKDF (reference sequence). V gave up 3 bases and J gave up 2 bases; unmatched junction bases: 12. The CDR3 totals 19 residues. CDR3 DNA sequence: TGTGCCACCAGCAGTACCCTAGCGGGGGACCAAACCAACACCGGGGAGCTGTTTTTT. Translating gives CATSSTLAGDQTNTGELFF.

This clonotype was picked up many times. V is TRBV7-9 and J is TRBJ2-5, with D possibly being TRBD1 (6 bases). The CDR3 loop spans 14 amino acids. Germline-derived CDR1 and CDR2 are SEHNR and FQNEAQ (reference sequence). V gave up 1 base and J gave up 4 bases, with 10 bases separating them. CDR3 DNA sequence: TGTGCCAGCAGCTTAGGATGGGGGCTAGAGACCCAGTACTTC. This codes for CASSLGWGLETQYF.

The gene calls are TRBV20-1 and TRBJ2-7; 7 nucleotides line up with TRBD1. The CDR3 totals 13 residues. V lost 6 bases, J lost 2 bases, and 7 bases stayed unmatched. Germline CDR1 and CDR2: DFQATT and SNEGSKA (reference sequence). The CDR3 loop is CSAKRDRAYEQYV. The CDR3 coding sequence is TGCAGTGCCAAGAGGGACAGAGCCTACGAGCAGTACGTC.

The sample holds a few counts of this clonotype. The chain is built from TRBV20-1 and TRBJ2-1, with D maybe TRBD2 (5 bases). The ends were cut back, 0 bases at V and 5 bases at J, with 14 bases in the middle. Germline CDR1 is DFQATT and CDR2 is SNEGSKA (reference sequence). This CDR3 comprises 15 residues. The CDR3 DNA follows: TGCAGTGCTAGAGATCGGAGGTCTATCAACAATGAGCAGTTCTTC. It specifies CSARDRRSINNEQFF.

This chain uses TRBV5-1 with TRBJ1-1; D possibly corresponds to TRBD1 (6 bases). This CDR3 comprises 16 residues. Deletions cut 0 bases from V and 0 bases from J, with 12 bases between. From germline, CDR1 is SGHRS and CDR2 YFSETQ. CDR3 bases: TGCGCCAGCAGCTTGGCCGGGGGCTCCATGAACACTGAAGCTTTCTTT. The encoded protein is CASSLAGGSMNTEAFF.

The chain is built from TRBV28 and TRBJ1-2, with D possibly matching TRBD1 (5 bases). There are 12 residues in the CDR3. Germline assignment: CDR1 MDHEN and CDR2 SYDVKM. Trimming took off 5 bases at V and 5 bases at J, with 9 bases between the two ends. The CDR3 DNA follows: TGTGCCAGCAGTCAACAGGAGTATGGCTACACCTTC. Amino acid sequence: CASSQQEYGYTF.

V is TRBV6-1 and J is TRBJ1-5; the D gene is possibly TRBD1 (5 bases). From germline, CDR1 is MNHNS and CDR2 SASEGT. Trimming removed 8 bases at V and 2 bases at J, with 13 bases between. There are 14 residues in the CDR3. In DNA, the CDR3 is TGTGCCAGCGGGACCGGGGACGGCAATCAGCCCCAGCATTTT. Translation: CASGTGDGNQPQHF.

This clonotype was observed many times. The J gene is TRBJ1-5, the V gene TRBV20-1; D ambiguous. CDR3 size: 14 residues. Trimming left V 4 bases short and J 7 bases short, with 17 bases between. CDR1 is DFQATT and CDR2 is SNEGSKA in the germline V gene (reference sequence). CDR3 coding DNA: TGCAGTGCTACCTGGGTGGGAAGCGGGCAGCCCCAGCATTTT. It translates to CSATWVGSGQPQHF.

This clonotype appeared a few times. J is TRBJ2-3 and V is TRBV29-1; 15 bases align to TRBD2. The CDR3 runs 15 residues. Unmatched junction bases numbered 4, after V lost 7 bases and J lost 2 bases. Per the germline V gene, CDR1 is SQVTM and CDR2 is ANQGSEA. In nucleotides, the CDR3 is TGCAGCGCCGGGACTAGCGGGGGGTTCACAGATACGCAGTATTTT. Translating gives CSAGTSGGFTDTQYF.

This clonotype was counted many times. The chain combines TRBV12-3 or TRBV12-4 with TRBJ2-7; no reliable D call. The CDR3 totals 14 residues. V lost 9 bases, J lost 1 base, and 16 bases lay in between. The CDR3 region is CASPPLHRSYEQYF. In DNA, the CDR3 is TGTGCCAGTCCCCCATTGCACCGGTCCTACGAGCAGTACTTC.

There are many counts of this clonotype. This chain links TRBV28 with TRBJ2-5; D uncertain. The germline V gene encodes CDR1 MDHEN and CDR2 SYDVKM. V dropped 5 bases and J dropped 7 bases, with 8 bases sitting between them. This CDR3 is 11 amino acids long. The CDR3 DNA sequence: TGTGCCAGCAGTACAAGTAGGACCCAGTACTTC. Translation gives CASSTSRTQYF.

This clonotype has a handful of counts. The chain is built from TRBV12-3 or TRBV12-4 and TRBJ1-1, with 8 positions matching TRBD1. The CDR3 has 15 residues. With 3 bases clipped from V and 3 bases from J, the junction kept 6 bases outside the gene matches. Here the CDR3 reads CASSFQGARDTEAFF. The DNA for the CDR3 is TGTGCCAGCAGTTTCCAGGGGGCGAGGGACACTGAAGCTTTCTTT.

This clonotype showed up many times. The V and J genes are TRBV20-1 and TRBJ2-7; 7 positions match TRBD1. CDR1 is DFQATT and CDR2 is SNEGSKA in the germline V gene (reference sequence). With V trimmed by 1 base and J by 2 bases, 2 bases remained unmatched. The CDR3 is made up of 13 amino acids. This chain's CDR3 is CSARAQGTYEQYF. CDR3 bases: TGCAGTGCTAGAGCACAGGGGACCTACGAGCAGTACTTC.

This clonotype has a count of ten or more. The CDR3 sequence is CASSDLDSQETQYF. For the CDR3, the DNA is TGTGCCAGCAGTGATCTGGACAGCCAAGAGACCCAGTACTTC. The V and J genes are TRBV6-1 and TRBJ2-5, with a possible D match to TRBD1 (6 bases). Trimming left V 3 bases short and J 1 base short, with 9 bases between. Germline V lookup: CDR1 MNHNS, CDR2 SASEGT. This CDR3 has 14 residues.

The chain is built from TRBV20-1 and TRBJ2-3; TRBD1 is a possible D gene (6 bases). The CDR3 consists of 15 residues. Germline V gives CDR1 DFQATT, CDR2 SNEGSKA (reference sequence). The V gene lost 4 bases and the J gene lost 3 bases, with 17 bases spanning the gap. The CDR3 coding sequence is TGCAGTGCTATCTCAGGGACACTTAGGACAGATACGCAGTATTTT. Translated: CSAISGTLRTDTQYF.

This clonotype was picked up many times. The rearrangement joins TRBV4-3 to TRBJ1-6, with a possible D match to TRBD1 (5 bases). The germline gives CDR1 LGHNA, CDR2 YSLEER. Trimming removed 1 base from V and 6 bases from J, with 10 bases in between. The CDR3 has 15 amino acids. CDR3: CASSQGGSLNSPLHF. CDR3 sequence (DNA): TGCGCCAGCAGCCAAGGGGGGTCACTTAATTCACCCCTCCACTTT.

V gene TRBV6-5 combines with J gene TRBJ1-2, with 8 bases that match TRBD1. Germline loops: CDR1 MNHEY, CDR2 SVGAGI. V gave up 3 bases and J gave up 4 bases; unmatched junction bases: 4. This CDR3 has 14 amino acids. CDR3 loop: CASSYTGGIYGYTF. CDR3 nucleotides: TGTGCCAGCAGTTATACAGGGGGGATCTATGGCTACACCTTC.

Ten or more counts support this clonotype. This rearrangement joins TRBV15 to TRBJ1-2, with a possible D match to TRBD1 (6 bases). CDR1 and CDR2 from the germline V gene are LNHNV and YYDKDF (reference sequence). V was cut by 0 bases and J by 0 bases, with 17 bases left in between. This CDR3 region has 18 residues. CDR3 region: CATSRDSSRDTSNYGYTF. The CDR3 nucleotides read TGTGCCACCAGCAGAGACTCCTCGCGGGACACCTCTAACTATGGCTACACCTTC.

This clonotype has a count of ten or more. This chain uses TRBV24-1 with TRBJ2-7; D is perhaps TRBD2 (5 bases). Germline CDR1 and CDR2: KGHDR and SFDVKD. V lost 10 bases and J lost 3, with 15 bases in between. The CDR3 runs to 13 residues. The chain's CDR3 is CATMTGRDYEQYF. The DNA of the CDR3 is TGTGCCACGATGACGGGAAGGGACTACGAGCAGTACTTC.

This clonotype has just a few counts. The chain combines TRBV2 with TRBJ2-3, with 9 positions matching TRBD2. Germline loops: CDR1 SNHLY, CDR2 FYNNEI. V lost 10 bases and J lost 0; bases outside the gene matches: 14. The length of the CDR3 is 17 residues. For the CDR3, the DNA is TGTGCCACCCCTGAAGGCCGCAGCGGGGGGAGCACAGATACGCAGTATTTT. The encoded protein is CATPEGRSGGSTDTQYF.

There are a few counts of this clonotype. The chain joins TRBV7-2 to TRBJ2-3; 12 bases are a match to TRBD2. The CDR3 is made up of 16 amino acids. J was trimmed by 7 bases and V by 5 bases; bases with no gene match: 10. Germline loops: CDR1 SGHTA, CDR2 FQGNSA. CDR3 DNA sequence: TGTGCCAGCAGCCCCGCGCTAGCGGGGGGGCGGAATACGCAGTATTTT. It codes for CASSPALAGGRNTQYF. The full variable domain, in which reference TRBV7-2 and TRBJ2-3 provide the parts outside the CDR3, is GAGVSQSPSNKVTEKGKDVELRCDPISGHTALYWYRQSLGQGLEFLIYFQGNSAPDKSGLPSDRFSAERTGGSVSTLTIQRTQQEDSAVYLCASSPALAGGRNTQYFGPGTRLTVL.

In this sample, this clonotype turned up many times. This chain joins TRBV6-5 and TRBJ1-6; D is perhaps TRBD1 (5 bases). The ends were cut back, 2 bases at V and 9 bases at J, with 14 bases in the middle. The V gene's germline CDR1 is MNHEY and CDR2 SVGAGI. CDR3 length: 15 residues. The CDR3 sequence is CASSYVGQGGSPLHF. The CDR3 DNA reads TGTGCCAGCAGTTACGTTGGGCAGGGCGGTTCACCCCTCCACTTT.

This clonotype was recorded at least ten times. This chain uses TRBV20-1 with TRBJ2-7, with 8 bases matching TRBD1. The CDR3 contains 13 residues. V shed 4 bases, J shed 4 bases, and the junction held 6 bases outside the gene matches. Looked up from germline, CDR1 is DFQATT and CDR2 is SNEGSKA (reference sequence). CDR3 region: CSAMTGAGYEQYF. In nucleotides, the CDR3 is TGCAGTGCTATGACAGGGGCAGGGTACGAGCAGTACTTC.

The rearrangement uses TRBV7-3 and TRBJ2-2, with D possibly being TRBD1 or TRBD2 (5 bases each). The CDR3 is 14 amino acids. V was cut by 5 bases and J by 4 bases, with 11 bases left in between. Germline assignment: CDR1 SGHTA and CDR2 FQGTGA. The DNA of the CDR3 is TGTGCCAGCAGCCCCAGGGACCCCACCGGGGAGCTGTTTTTT. Translating it yields CASSPRDPTGELFF.

This clonotype has at least ten counts. V gene TRBV5-6 combines with J gene TRBJ2-7, with D tentatively TRBD1 (6 bases). The germline V and J ends were trimmed by 1 base and 4 bases, with 15 bases remaining between them. Germline V gives CDR1 SGHDT, CDR2 YYEEEE. The CDR3 has 15 amino acids. CDR3 residues: CASSLPTGSMYEQYF. The CDR3 DNA sequence: TGTGCCAGCAGCTTGCCTACAGGGAGTATGTACGAGCAGTACTTC.

This clonotype was counted between two and nine times. The CDR3 DNA reads TGCAGCGTTGATCAAGGAATAGGCTATGGCTACACCTTC. It specifies CSVDQGIGYGYTF. J is TRBJ1-2 and V is TRBV29-1; D unresolved. This CDR3 has 13 amino acids. Trimming cost V 3 bases and J 4 bases, with 12 bases left between them. Germline CDR1 and CDR2: SQVTM and ANQGSEA.

This clonotype was detected only a few times. This rearrangement joins TRBV29-1 to TRBJ1-1, with a tentative D call TRBD1 (5 bases). V was cut by 4 bases and J by 2 bases, with 14 bases left in between. Looked up from germline, CDR1 is SQVTM and CDR2 is ANQGSEA. The CDR3 sequence is 14 residues long. The CDR3: CSVALTEVNTEAFF. CDR3 sequence (DNA): TGCAGCGTTGCCTTGACAGAGGTTAACACTGAAGCTTTCTTT.

This clonotype occurred a few times. CDR3 nucleotides: TGTGCCAGCAGCTTGACAGGGGGCGAAATCGGGCAGTACTTC. This gives the protein CASSLTGGEIGQYF. This chain uses TRBV5-8 with TRBJ2-7; 9 nucleotides match TRBD1. Germline V gene lookup returns CDR1 SGHTS and CDR2 YDEGEE. This CDR3 region has 14 residues. Trimming cost V 1 base and J 9 bases; bases outside gene matches: 8. The variable domain in full, with the rest retrieved from reference TRBV5-8 and TRBJ2-7, is EAGVTQSPTHLIKTRGQQATLRCSPISGHTSVYWYQQALGLGLQFLLWYDEGEERNRGNFPPRFSGRQFPNYSSELNVNALELEDSALYLCASSLTGGEIGQYFGPGTRLTVT.